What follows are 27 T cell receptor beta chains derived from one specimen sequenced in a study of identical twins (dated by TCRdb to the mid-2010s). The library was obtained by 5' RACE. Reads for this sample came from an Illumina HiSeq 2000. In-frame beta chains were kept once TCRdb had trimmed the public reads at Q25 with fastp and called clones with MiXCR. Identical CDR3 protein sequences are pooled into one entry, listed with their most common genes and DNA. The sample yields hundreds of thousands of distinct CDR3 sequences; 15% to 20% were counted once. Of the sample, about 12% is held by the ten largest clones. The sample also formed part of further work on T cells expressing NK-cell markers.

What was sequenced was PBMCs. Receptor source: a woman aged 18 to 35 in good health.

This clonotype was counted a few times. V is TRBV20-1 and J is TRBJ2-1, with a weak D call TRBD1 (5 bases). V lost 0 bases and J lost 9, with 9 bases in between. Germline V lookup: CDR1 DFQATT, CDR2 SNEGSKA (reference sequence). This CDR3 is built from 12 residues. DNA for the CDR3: TGCAGTGCTAGAGAAGGGGTTAGTGAGCAGTTCTTC. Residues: CSAREGVSEQFF.

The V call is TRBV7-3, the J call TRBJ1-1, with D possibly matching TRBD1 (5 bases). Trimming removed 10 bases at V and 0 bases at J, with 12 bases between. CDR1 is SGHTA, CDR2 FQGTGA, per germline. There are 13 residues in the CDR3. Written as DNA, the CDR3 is TGTGCCACTGAACAGGTCATGAACACTGAAGCTTTCTTT. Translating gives CATEQVMNTEAFF.

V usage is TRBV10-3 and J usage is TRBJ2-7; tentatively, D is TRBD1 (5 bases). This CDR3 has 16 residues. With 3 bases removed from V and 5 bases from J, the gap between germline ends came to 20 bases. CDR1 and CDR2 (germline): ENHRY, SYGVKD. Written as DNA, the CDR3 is TGTGCCATCAGTGAAAATCAGGGAAGGGGCAACAACGAGCAGTACTTC. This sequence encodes CAISENQGRGNNEQYF.

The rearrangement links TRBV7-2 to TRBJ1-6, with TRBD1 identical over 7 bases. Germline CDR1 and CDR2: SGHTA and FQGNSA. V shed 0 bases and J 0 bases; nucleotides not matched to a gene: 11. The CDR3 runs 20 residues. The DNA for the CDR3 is TGTGCCAGCAGCTTAGCACCCTCCCTCAGGGGGGGCTCCTATAATTCACCCCTCCACTTT. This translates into CASSLAPSLRGGSYNSPLHF.

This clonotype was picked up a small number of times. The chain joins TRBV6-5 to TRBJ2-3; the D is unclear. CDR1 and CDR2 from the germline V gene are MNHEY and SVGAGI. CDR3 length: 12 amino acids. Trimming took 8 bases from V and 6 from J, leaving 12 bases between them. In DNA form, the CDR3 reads TGTGCCAGCTTTAGGTCCTCCGATACGCAGTATTTT. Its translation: CASFRSSDTQYF.

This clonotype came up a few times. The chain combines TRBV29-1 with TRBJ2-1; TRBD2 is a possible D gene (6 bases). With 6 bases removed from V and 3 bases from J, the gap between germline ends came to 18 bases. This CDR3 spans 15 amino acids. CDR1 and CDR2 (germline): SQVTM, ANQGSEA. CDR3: CSVPGAGPRYNEQFF. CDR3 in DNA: TGCAGCGTCCCTGGTGCGGGACCTCGCTACAATGAGCAGTTCTTC.

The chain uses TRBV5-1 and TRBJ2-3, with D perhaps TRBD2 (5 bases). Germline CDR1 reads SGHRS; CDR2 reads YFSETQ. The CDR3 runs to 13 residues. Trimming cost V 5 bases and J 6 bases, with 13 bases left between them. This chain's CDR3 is CASRPDGEDTQYF. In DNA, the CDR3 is TGCGCCAGCAGACCTGACGGGGAGGATACGCAGTATTTT.

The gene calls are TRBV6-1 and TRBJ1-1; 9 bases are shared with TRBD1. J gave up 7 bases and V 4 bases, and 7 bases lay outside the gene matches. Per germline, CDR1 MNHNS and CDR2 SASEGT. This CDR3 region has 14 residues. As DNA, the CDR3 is TGTGCCAGCAGTGGGACAGGGGATATAGGTGAAGCTTTCTTT. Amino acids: CASSGTGDIGEAFF.

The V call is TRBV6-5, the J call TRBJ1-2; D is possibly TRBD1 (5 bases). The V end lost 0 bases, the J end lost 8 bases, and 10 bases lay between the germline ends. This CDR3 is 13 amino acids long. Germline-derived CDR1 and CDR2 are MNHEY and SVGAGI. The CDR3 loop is CASSYSTAGGYTF. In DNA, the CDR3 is TGTGCCAGCAGTTACTCGACAGCCGGAGGCTACACCTTC.

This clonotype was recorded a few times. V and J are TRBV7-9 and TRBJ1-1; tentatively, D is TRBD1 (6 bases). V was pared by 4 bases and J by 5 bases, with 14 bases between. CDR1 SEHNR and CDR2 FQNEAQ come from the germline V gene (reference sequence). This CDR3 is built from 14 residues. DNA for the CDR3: TGTGCCAGCAGCTCCACAGGGTGGGGGACTGAAGCTTTCTTT. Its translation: CASSSTGWGTEAFF.

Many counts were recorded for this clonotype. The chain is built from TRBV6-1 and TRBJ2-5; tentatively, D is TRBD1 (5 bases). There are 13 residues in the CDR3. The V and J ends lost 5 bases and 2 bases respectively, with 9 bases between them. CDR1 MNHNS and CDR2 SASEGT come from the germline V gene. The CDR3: CASSRTLQETQYF. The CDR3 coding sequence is TGTGCCAGCAGTCGGACACTACAAGAGACCCAGTACTTC.

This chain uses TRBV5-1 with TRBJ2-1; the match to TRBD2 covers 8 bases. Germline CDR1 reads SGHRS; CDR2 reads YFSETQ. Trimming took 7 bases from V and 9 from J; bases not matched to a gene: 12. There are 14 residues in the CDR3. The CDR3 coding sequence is TGCGCCAGCCAGGTCGGGGGGGTTGGTGGTGAGCAGTTCTTC. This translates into CASQVGGVGGEQFF.

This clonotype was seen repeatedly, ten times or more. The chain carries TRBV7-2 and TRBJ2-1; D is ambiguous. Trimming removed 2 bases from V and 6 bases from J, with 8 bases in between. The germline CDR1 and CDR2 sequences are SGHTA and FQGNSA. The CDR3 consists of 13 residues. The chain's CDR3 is CASSLPTPNEQFF. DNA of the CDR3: TGTGCCAGCAGCTTACCCACCCCCAATGAGCAGTTCTTC.

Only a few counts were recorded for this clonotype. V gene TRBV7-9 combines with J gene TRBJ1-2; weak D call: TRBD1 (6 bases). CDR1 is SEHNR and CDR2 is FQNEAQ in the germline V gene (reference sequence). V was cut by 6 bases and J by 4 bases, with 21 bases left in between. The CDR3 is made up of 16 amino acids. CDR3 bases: TGTGCCAGCAGACTACTCAACAGGGCCCTCCCCTATGGCTACACCTTC. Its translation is CASRLLNRALPYGYTF.

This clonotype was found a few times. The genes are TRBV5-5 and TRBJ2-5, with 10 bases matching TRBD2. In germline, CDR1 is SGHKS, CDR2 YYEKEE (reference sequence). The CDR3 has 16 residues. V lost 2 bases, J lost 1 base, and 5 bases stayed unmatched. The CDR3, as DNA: TGTGCCAGCAGCTTTCATAGCGGGGGGCGCCAAGAGACCCAGTACTTC. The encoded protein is CASSFHSGGRQETQYF.

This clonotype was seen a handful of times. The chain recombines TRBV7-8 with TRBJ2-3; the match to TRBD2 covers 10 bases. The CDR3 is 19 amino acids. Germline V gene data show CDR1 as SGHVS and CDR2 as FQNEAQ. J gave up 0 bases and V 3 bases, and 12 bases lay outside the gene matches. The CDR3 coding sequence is TGTGCCAGCAGCTTTAGGGTACTAGCGGGAATAACTAGCACAGATACGCAGTATTTT. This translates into CASSFRVLAGITSTDTQYF.

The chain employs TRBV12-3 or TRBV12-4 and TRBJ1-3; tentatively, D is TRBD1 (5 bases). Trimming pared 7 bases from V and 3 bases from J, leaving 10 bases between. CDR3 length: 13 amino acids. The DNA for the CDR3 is TGTGCCAGCACCCCAGGGTTTGGAAACACCATATATTTT. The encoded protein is CASTPGFGNTIYF.

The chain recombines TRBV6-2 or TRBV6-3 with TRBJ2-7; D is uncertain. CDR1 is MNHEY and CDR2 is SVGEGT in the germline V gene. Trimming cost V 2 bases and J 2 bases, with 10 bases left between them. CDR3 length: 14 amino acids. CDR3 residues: CASSYLLTTYEQYF. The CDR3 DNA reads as TGTGCCAGCAGTTACCTACTCACTACCTACGAGCAGTACTTC.

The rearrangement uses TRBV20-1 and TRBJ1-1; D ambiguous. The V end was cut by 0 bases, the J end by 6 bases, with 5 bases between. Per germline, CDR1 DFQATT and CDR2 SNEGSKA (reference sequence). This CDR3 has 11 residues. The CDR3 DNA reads TGCAGTGCTAGAGATCAGGCTGAAGCTTTCTTT. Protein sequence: CSARDQAEAFF.

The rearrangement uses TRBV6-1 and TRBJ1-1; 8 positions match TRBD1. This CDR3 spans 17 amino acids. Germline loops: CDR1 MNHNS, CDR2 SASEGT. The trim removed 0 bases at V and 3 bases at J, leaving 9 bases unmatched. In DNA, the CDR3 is TGTGCCAGCAGTGAAGCCTTAGTCACAGGGGGTGACACTGAAGCTTTCTTT. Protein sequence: CASSEALVTGGDTEAFF.

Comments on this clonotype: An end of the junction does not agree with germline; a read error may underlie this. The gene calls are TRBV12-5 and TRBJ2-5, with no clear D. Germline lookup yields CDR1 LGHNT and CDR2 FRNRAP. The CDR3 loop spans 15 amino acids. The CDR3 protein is CASSLNRLYQETQYF. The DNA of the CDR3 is TGTGCTAGTAGTTTGAACCGCTTGTACCAAGAGACCCAGTACTTC.

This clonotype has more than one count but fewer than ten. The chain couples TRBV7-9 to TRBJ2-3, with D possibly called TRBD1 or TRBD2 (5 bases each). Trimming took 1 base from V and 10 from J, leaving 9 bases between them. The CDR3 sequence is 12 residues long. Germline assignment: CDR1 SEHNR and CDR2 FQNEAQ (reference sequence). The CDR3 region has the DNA TGTGCCAGCAGCTTAGTTGAGGGGTCGCAGTATTTT. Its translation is CASSLVEGSQYF. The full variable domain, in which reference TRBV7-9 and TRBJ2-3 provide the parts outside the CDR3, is DTGVSQNPRHKITKRGQNVTFRCDPISEHNRLYWYRQTLGQGPEFLTYFQNEAQLEKSRLLSDRFSAERPKGSFSTLEIQRTEQGDSAMYLCASSLVEGSQYFGPGTRLTVL.

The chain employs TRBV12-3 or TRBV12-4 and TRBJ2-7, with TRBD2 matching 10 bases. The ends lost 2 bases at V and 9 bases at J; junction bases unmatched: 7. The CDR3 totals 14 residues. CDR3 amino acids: CASSLILAGAVQYF. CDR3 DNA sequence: TGTGCCAGCAGTTTAATCCTAGCGGGGGCGGTGCAGTACTTC.

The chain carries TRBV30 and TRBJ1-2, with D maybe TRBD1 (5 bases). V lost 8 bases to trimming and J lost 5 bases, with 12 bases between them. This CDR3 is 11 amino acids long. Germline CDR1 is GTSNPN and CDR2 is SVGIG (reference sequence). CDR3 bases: TGTGCCCACAGGCGATCTTATGGCTACACCTTC. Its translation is CAHRRSYGYTF.

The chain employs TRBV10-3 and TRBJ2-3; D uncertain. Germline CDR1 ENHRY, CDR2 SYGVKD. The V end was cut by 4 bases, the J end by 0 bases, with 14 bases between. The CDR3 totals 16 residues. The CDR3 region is CAISGLPDHSTDTQYF. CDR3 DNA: TGTGCCATCAGTGGTTTACCGGACCATAGCACAGATACGCAGTATTTT.

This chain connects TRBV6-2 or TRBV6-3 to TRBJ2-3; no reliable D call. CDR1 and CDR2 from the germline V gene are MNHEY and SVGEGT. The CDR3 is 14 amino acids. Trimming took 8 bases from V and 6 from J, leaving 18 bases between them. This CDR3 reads CASGPSWGSDTQYF. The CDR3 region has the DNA TGTGCCAGCGGTCCTTCGTGGGGATCGGATACGCAGTATTTT.

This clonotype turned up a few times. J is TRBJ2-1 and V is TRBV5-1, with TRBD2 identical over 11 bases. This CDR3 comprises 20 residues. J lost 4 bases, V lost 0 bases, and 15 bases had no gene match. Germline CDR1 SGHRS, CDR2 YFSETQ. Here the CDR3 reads CASSLDFRLAGIGTYNEQFF. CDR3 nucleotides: TGCGCCAGCAGCTTGGATTTTAGACTAGCGGGAATCGGAACATACAATGAGCAGTTCTTC.